This entry features one T cell receptor beta chain sequence. No antigen is known for it. Sequencing was performed with immunoSEQ multiplex PCR; in TCRdb, only in-frame clones are kept and a portion is missing. The sample has around 60,000 clones; 45% to 65% are singletons. This sample is drawn from a study of cytotoxic CD8 clonotypes in ibrutinib-treated CLL. About the study: The taking of response samples occurred after a median approximately twelve months of treatment, with a range of 6 to 36.

Notes on the study in general: Circulating CD8+ T-cell counts were tracked by baseline clonality, which exceeded that of age-matched healthy donors.

This CDR3 has 14 residues. CDR1 is MNHNS, CDR2 SASEGT, per germline. V was pared by 4 bases and J by 3 bases, with 6 bases of the junction left unmatched. The rearrangement links TRBV6-1 to TRBJ2-7; 7 bases agree with TRBD1. The origin of this receptor is a human donor with chronic lymphocytic leukemia. Sequenced here: PBMCs, sampled after 12 months of ibrutinib treatment. DNA for the CDR3: TGTGCCAGCAGTGTTGGACAGGCCTTCTACGAGCAGTACGTC. Its translation is CASSVGQAFYEQYV.